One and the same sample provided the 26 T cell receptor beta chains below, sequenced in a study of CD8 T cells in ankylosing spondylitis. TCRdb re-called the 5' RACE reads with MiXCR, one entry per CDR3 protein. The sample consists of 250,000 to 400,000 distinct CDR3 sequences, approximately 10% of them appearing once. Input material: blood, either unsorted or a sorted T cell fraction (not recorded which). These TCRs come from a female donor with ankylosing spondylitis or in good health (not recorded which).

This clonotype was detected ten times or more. In DNA, the CDR3 is TGTGCCAGCAGCTACGGACCAGAGACCCAGTACTTC. This translates into CASSYGPETQYF. This chain joins TRBV7-9 and TRBJ2-5, with no clear D. V was trimmed by 4 bases and J by 4 bases, leaving 7 bases between them. The CDR3 is made up of 12 amino acids. Germline lookup yields CDR1 SEHNR and CDR2 FQNEAQ (reference sequence).

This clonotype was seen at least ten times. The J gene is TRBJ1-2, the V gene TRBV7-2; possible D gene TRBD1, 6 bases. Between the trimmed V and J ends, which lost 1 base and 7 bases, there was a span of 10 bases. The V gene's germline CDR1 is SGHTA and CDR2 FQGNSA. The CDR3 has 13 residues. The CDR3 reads CASSLVAGAGYTF. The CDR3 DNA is TGTGCCAGCAGCTTAGTAGCAGGGGCTGGCTACACCTTC.

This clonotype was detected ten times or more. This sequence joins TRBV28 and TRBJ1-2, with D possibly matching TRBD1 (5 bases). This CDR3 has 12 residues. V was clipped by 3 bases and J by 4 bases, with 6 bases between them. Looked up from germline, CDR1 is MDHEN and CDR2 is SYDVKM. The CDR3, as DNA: TGTGCCAGCAGTTTTACAGGCTATGGCTACACCTTC. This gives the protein CASSFTGYGYTF.

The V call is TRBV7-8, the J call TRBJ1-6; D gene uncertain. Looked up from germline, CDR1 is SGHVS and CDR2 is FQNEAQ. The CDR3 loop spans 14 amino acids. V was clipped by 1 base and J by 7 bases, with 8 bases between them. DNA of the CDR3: TGTGCCAGCAGCTTAGTGAGGGCGAATTCACCCCTCCACTTT. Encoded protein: CASSLVRANSPLHF. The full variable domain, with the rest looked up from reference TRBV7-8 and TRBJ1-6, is GAGVSQSPRYKVAKRGQDVALRCDPISGHVSLFWYQQALGQGPEFLTYFQNEAQLDKSGLPSDRFFAERPEGSVSTLKIQRTQQEDSAVYLCASSLVRANSPLHFGNGTRLTVT.

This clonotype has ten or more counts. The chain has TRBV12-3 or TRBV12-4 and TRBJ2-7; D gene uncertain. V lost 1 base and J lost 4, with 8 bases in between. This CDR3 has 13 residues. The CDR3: CASSLGSEYEQYF. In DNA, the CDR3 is TGTGCCAGCAGTTTAGGATCTGAGTACGAGCAGTACTTC.

The DNA for the CDR3 is TGCGCCAGCAGCATGGACGGAAACACCATATATTTT. This encodes CASSMDGNTIYF. The rearrangement links TRBV5-1 to TRBJ1-3; D not certain. Germline V gene lookup returns CDR1 SGHRS and CDR2 YFSETQ. The CDR3 has 12 amino acids. Trimming stripped 4 bases from V and 4 bases from J, with 6 bases between.

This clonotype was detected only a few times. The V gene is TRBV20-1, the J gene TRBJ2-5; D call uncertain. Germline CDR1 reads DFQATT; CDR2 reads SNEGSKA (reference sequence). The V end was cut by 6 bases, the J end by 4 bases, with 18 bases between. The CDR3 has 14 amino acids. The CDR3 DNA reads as TGCAGTGCCACCGATACGGCTTTCTTAGAGACCCAGTACTTC. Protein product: CSATDTAFLETQYF.

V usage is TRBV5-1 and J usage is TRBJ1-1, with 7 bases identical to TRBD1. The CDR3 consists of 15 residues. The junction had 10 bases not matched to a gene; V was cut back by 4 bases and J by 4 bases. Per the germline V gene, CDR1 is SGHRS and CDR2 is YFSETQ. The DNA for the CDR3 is TGCGCCAGCAGCCCGAGCGGGACAGTCCCCACTGAAGCTTTCTTT. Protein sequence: CASSPSGTVPTEAFF.

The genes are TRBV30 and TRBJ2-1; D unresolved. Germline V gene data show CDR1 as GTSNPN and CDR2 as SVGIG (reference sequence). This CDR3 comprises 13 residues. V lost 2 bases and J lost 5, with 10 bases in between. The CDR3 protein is CAWSYDWDNEQFF. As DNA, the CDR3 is TGTGCCTGGAGTTATGACTGGGACAATGAGCAGTTCTTC.

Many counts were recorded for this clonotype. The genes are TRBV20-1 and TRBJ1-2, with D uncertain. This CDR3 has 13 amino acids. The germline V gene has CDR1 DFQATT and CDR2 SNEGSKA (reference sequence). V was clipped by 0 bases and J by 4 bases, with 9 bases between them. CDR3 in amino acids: CSARDAVVYGYTF. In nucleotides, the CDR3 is TGCAGTGCTAGAGATGCAGTCGTCTATGGCTACACCTTC.

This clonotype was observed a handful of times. CDR3 loop: CASSTTGGSGETQYF. The CDR3, as DNA: TGTGCCAGCAGTACCACTGGCGGGAGTGGAGAGACCCAGTACTTC. The J gene is TRBJ2-5, the V gene TRBV12-3 or TRBV12-4, with 7 bases that match TRBD2. The V and J ends lost 5 bases and 4 bases, in that order; junction bases with no gene match: 10. The CDR3 loop spans 15 amino acids.

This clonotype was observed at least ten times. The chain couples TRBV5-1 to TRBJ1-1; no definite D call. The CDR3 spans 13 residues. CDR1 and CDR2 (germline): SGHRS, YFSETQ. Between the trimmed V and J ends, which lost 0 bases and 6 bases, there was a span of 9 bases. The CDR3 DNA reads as TGCGCCAGCAGCTTGGGGGAGTTATCTGAAGCTTTCTTT. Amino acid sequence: CASSLGELSEAFF.

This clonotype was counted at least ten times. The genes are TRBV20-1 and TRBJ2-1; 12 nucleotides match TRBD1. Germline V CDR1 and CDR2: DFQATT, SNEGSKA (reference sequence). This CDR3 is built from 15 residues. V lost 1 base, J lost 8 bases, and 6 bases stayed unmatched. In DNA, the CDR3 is TGCAGTGCTAGAGCTCCGGGACAGGGGGCTTATGAGCAGTTCTTC. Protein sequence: CSARAPGQGAYEQFF.

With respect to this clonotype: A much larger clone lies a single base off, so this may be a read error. The chain's CDR3 is CASSYATVTYEQSF. The CDR3 nucleotides are TGTGCCAGCAGTTACGCGACGGTGACCTACGAGCAGTCCTTC. The V and J genes are TRBV6-2 or TRBV6-3 and TRBJ2-7; D uncertain. Germline CDR1 MNHEY, CDR2 SVGEGT. This CDR3 contains 14 residues.

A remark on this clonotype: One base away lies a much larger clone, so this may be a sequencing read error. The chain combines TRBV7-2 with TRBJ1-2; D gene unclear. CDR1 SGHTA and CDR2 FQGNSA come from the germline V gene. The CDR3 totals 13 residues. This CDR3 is CASSLEWNYGYPF. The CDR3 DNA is TGTGCCAGCAGCTTAGAGTGGAATTATGGCTACCCCTTC.

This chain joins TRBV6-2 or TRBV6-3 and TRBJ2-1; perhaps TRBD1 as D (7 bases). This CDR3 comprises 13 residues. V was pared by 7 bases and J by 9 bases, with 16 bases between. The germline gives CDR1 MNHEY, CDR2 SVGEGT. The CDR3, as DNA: TGTGCCAGCATTGATCAGGGGGAGGTTGAGCAGTTCTTC. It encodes CASIDQGEVEQFF.

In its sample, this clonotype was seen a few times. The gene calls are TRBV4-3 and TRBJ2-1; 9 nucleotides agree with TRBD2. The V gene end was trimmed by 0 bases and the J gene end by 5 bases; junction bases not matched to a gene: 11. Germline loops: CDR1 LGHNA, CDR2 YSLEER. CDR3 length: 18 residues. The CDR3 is CASSQEGYGGRAHNEQFF. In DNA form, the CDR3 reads TGCGCCAGCAGCCAAGAGGGGTATGGCGGGAGGGCCCACAATGAGCAGTTCTTC.

CDR3 nucleotide sequence: TGTGCCAGCAGTTACCCCCTTTACAGGGAAGGCACCGGGGCCAACGTCCTGACTTTC. Translating it yields CASSYPLYREGTGANVLTF. The chain couples TRBV6-2 or TRBV6-3 to TRBJ2-6; D is perhaps TRBD1 (6 bases). Germline V gene data show CDR1 as MNHEY and CDR2 as SVGEGT. Trimming removed 2 bases at V and 4 bases at J, with 21 bases between. The length of the CDR3 is 19 residues.

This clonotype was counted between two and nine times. CDR3 region: CASSTGQGANEKLFF. The CDR3 region has the DNA TGCGCCAGCAGCACGGGACAGGGGGCTAATGAAAAACTGTTTTTT. The rearrangement joins TRBV5-1 to TRBJ1-4, with 11 bases identical to TRBD1. Germline CDR1 and CDR2: SGHRS and YFSETQ. Trimming cost V 4 bases and J 3 bases; bases outside gene matches: 2. This CDR3 is 15 amino acids long.

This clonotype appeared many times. The CDR3: CASGDRAGDTQYF. The CDR3 bases are TGCGCCAGCGGGGACAGGGCCGGAGATACGCAGTATTTT. V gene TRBV5-1 combines with J gene TRBJ2-3; 9 nucleotides align to TRBD1. The CDR3 is 13 amino acids. Germline assignment: CDR1 SGHRS and CDR2 YFSETQ. Unmatched junction bases numbered 5, after V lost 7 bases and J lost 5 bases. The complete variable domain, with remaining parts taken from reference TRBV5-1 and TRBJ2-3, reads KAGVTQTPRYLIKTRGQQVTLSCSPISGHRSVSWYQQTPGQGLQFLFEYFSETQRNKGNFPGRFSGRQFSNSRSEMNVSTLELGDSALYLCASGDRAGDTQYFGPGTRLTVL.

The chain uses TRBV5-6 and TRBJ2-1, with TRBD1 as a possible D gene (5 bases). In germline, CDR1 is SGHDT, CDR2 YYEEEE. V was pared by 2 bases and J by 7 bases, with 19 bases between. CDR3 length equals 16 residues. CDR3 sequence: CASSFWTRLKNNEQFF. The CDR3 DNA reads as TGTGCCAGCAGCTTTTGGACACGACTGAAGAATAATGAGCAGTTCTTC.

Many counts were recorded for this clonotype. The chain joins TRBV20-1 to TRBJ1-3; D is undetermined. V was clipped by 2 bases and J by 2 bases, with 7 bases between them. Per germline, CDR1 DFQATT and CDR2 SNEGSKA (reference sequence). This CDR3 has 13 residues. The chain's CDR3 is CSARIGAGNTIYF. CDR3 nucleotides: TGCAGTGCTAGAATCGGTGCTGGAAACACCATATATTTT.

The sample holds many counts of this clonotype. In DNA form, the CDR3 reads TGCGCCAGCAGCTTCTACCTCGTGCTAGCGGGAGGACTACGCTCCTACAATGAGCAGTTCTTC. This gives the protein CASSFYLVLAGGLRSYNEQFF. The rearrangement links TRBV5-1 to TRBJ2-1; TRBD2 matches at 11 bases. The V gene's germline CDR1 is SGHRS and CDR2 YFSETQ. Germline trimming cut 2 bases from V and 0 bases from J; bases unmatched to any gene: 16. There are 21 residues in the CDR3.

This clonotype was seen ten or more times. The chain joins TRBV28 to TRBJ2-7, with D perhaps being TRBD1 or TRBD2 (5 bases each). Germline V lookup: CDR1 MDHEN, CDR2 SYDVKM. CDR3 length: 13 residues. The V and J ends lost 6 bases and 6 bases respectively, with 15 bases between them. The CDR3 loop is CASSQTVGVEQYF. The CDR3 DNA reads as TGTGCCAGCAGCCAAACTGTGGGGGTCGAGCAGTACTTC.

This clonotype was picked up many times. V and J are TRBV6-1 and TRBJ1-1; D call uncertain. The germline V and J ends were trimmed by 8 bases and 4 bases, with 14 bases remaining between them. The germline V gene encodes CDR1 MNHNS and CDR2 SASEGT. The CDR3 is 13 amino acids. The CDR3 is CASAATQGTEAFF. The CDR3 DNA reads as TGTGCCAGCGCAGCGACCCAAGGCACTGAAGCTTTCTTT.

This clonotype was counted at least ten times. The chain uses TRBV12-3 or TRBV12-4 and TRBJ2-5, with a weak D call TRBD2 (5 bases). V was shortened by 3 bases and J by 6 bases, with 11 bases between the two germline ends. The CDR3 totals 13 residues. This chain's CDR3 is CASSFRRGKTQYF. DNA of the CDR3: TGTGCCAGCAGTTTCCGGAGAGGGAAGACCCAGTACTTC.